This TCR beta chain was retrieved from a study of T cell changes during pregnancy in multiple sclerosis. This clone occurred once. Repertoires were generated with immunoSEQ multiplex PCR, while TCRdb's copy carries only in-frame clones and drops some. Of 57,000 or so clones in the sample, about nine tenths were seen once. There are 16 residues in the CDR3. Germline V gene sequence: CDR1 SGHNT, CDR2 YYREEE (reference sequence). Trimming stripped 4 bases from V and 2 bases from J, with 18 bases between. This specimen consisted of peripheral blood, obtained in the third trimester of pregnancy. V usage is TRBV5-4 and J usage is TRBJ2-5; D gene ambiguous. The source is a female donor in good health, enrolled as a control in a pregnancy study. CDR3 nucleotides: TGTGCCAGCAGCAAAGCTGGTACCGAAAGACAAGAGACCCAGTACTTC. Its protein product is CASSKAGTERQETQYF.